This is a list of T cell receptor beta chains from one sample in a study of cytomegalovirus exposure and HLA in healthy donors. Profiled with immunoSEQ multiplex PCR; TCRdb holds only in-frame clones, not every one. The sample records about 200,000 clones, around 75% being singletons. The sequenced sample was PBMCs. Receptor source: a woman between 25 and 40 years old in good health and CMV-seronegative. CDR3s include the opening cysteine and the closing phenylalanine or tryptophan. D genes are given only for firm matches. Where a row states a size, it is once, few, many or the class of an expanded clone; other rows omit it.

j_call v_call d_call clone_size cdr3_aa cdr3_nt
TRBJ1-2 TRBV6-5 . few CASSYGGGFGYTF TGTGCCAGCAGTTACGGGGGGGGCTTTGGCTACACCTTC
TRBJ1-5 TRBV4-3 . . CASSQAGGDQPQHF TGCGCCAGCAGCCAAGCCGGGGGGGACCAGCCCCAGCATTTT
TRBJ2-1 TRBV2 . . CASSERASRIYNEQFF TGTGCCAGCAGTGAAAGGGCTAGCAGAATCTACAATGAGCAGTTCTTC
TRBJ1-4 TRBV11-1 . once CASRRTRLSDEKLFF TGTGCCAGCAGACGCACGCGGTTGAGCGACGAAAAACTGTTTTTT
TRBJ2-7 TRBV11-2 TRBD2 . CASSLFGGIKDEQYF TGTGCCAGCAGCCTCTTCGGGGGGATAAAGGACGAGCAGTACTTC
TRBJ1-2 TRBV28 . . CASSTQGYGYTF TGTGCCAGCAGTACCCAGGGCTATGGCTACACCTTC
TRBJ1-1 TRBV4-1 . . CASSQGREWGAEAFF TGCGCCAGCAGCCAAGGAAGAGAGTGGGGAGCTGAAGCTTTCTTT
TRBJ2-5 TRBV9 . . CASSVAPGVMETQYF TGTGCCAGCAGCGTAGCGCCAGGGGTCATGGAGACCCAGTACTTC
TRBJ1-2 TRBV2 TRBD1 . CASSGTGFGYGYTF TGTGCCAGCAGTGGGACAGGGTTCGGCTATGGCTACACCTTC
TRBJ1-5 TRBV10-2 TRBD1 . CASSETTGVFQPQHF TGCGCCAGCAGTGAAACGACAGGGGTCTTTCAGCCCCAGCATTTT
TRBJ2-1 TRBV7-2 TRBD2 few CASSLTTSGVNNEQFF TGTGCCAGCAGCTTAACCACTAGCGGGGTTAACAATGAGCAGTTCTTC
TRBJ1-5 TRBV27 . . CASSTRGAWQPQHF TGTGCCAGCAGCACTCGGGGGGCTTGGCAGCCCCAGCATTTT
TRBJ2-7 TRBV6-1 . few CASSGGESSYEQYF TGTGCCAGCAGTGGCGGGGAGAGCTCCTACGAGCAGTACTTC
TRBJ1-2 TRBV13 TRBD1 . CASSLGQGWYGYTF TGTGCCAGCAGCTTAGGACAGGGGTGGTATGGCTACACCTTC
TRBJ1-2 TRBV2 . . CASSPTVPGGDYGYTF TGTGCCAGCAGTCCGACTGTTCCGGGAGGCGACTATGGCTACACCTTC
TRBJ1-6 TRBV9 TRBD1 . CASSRTTGRRDSPLHF TGTGCCAGCAGCAGGACGACAGGGAGAAGGGATTCACCCCTCCACTTT
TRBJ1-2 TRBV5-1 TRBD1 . CASSIGTGGAIQGYTF TGCGCCAGCAGCATAGGGACAGGGGGCGCGATCCAGGGCTACACCTTC
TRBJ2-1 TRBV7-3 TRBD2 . CASSSPSGGDNEQFF TGTGCCAGCAGCTCGCCTAGCGGGGGGGACAATGAGCAGTTCTTC
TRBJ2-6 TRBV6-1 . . CASSGRSGANVLTF TGTGCCAGCAGTGGGAGGTCTGGGGCCAACGTCCTGACTTTC
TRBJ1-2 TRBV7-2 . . CASSLLGVEGYTF TGTGCCAGCAGCTTACTAGGCGTTGAGGGCTACACCTTC
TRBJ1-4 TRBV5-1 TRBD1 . CASSGGQGNEKLFF TGCGCCAGCAGCGGCGGACAGGGGAATGAAAAACTGTTTTTT
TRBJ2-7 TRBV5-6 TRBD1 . CASSFGGQGPYEQYF TGTGCCAGCAGCTTCGGGGGACAGGGGCCCTACGAGCAGTACTTC
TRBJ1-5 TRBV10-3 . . CAISLGSSDQPQHF TGTGCCATCAGCCTCGGGTCGTCCGATCAGCCCCAGCATTTT
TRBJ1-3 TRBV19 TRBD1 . CASRQGAGNTIYF TGTGCCAGTAGACAGGGGGCTGGAAACACCATATATTTT